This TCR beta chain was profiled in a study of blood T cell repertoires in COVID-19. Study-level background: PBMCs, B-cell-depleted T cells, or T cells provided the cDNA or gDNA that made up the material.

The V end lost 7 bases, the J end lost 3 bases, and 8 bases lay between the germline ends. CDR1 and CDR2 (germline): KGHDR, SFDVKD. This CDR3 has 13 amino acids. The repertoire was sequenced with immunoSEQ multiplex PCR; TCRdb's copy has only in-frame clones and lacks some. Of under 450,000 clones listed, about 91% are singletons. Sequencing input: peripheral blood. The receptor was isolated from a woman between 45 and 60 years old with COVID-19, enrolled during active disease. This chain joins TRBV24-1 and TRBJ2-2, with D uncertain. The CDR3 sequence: CATRTSYTGELFF. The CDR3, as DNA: TGTGCCACCAGAACTTCTTACACCGGGGAGCTGTTTTTT.